The 19 T cell receptor beta chains below come from one sample, sequenced in a study of cytomegalovirus exposure and HLA in healthy donors. PCR was performed using 60 Vbeta and 13 Jbeta primers. Clones were read by immunoSEQ multiplex PCR, and TCRdb kept only the in-frame ones, dropping some. This table holds approximately 150,000 clones, around 69% found once. Material: PBMCs. The receptors were gathered from a man aged 60 to 69 in good health and CMV-seronegative.

By proportion, this clone is medium-sized. J is TRBJ1-3 and V is TRBV30; 7 positions agree with TRBD1. Germline values: CDR1 GTSNPN, CDR2 SVGIG (reference sequence). This CDR3 comprises 15 residues. The J segment lost 4 bases and the V segment lost 4 bases, leaving 10 bases of the junction unmatched. The CDR3 spells CAWIENRGSGNTIYF. CDR3 DNA sequence: TGTGCCTGGATCGAAAACAGGGGTTCCGGAAACACCATATATTTT.

This clone was detected a few times. The V and J genes are TRBV30 and TRBJ2-3, with 8 bases that match TRBD2. V trimming: 7 bases; J trimming: 0 bases; junction bases outside the gene matches: 18. This CDR3 is 18 amino acids long. Germline V lookup: CDR1 GTSNPN, CDR2 SVGIG (reference sequence). CDR3 coding DNA: TGTGCCTTACTCCGGCCCGGACTAGCACTAGGTAGCACAGATACGCAGTATTTT. Encoded protein: CALLRPGLALGSTDTQYF.

The CDR3 sequence: CATLQGAPYEQYF. CDR3 DNA sequence: TGTGCCACCTTGCAGGGGGCTCCCTACGAGCAGTACTTC. The chain joins TRBV28 to TRBJ2-7; TRBD1 agrees at 8 bases. This CDR3 is built from 13 residues. V shed 10 bases, J shed 2 bases, and the junction held 7 bases outside the gene matches. Germline values: CDR1 MDHEN, CDR2 SYDVKM.

This rearrangement joins TRBV6-6 to TRBJ2-7, with 8 bases lining up with TRBD1. Germline trimming cut 5 bases from V and 1 base from J; bases unmatched to any gene: 7. CDR1 is MNHNY, CDR2 SVGAGI, per germline (reference sequence). CDR3 length: 15 residues. CDR3 nucleotides: TGTGCCAGCAGTATTCCCGGGACAGGATCCTACGAGCAGTACTTC. It codes for CASSIPGTGSYEQYF.

The J gene is TRBJ1-5, the V gene TRBV6-1; D remains ambiguous. The V and J ends lost 5 bases and 2 bases respectively, with 10 bases between them. This CDR3 is 14 amino acids long. Germline values: CDR1 MNHNS, CDR2 SASEGT. CDR3: CASSQTGGNQPQHF. CDR3 sequence (DNA): TGTGCCAGCAGTCAGACCGGGGGCAATCAGCCCCAGCATTTT.

The chain recombines TRBV15 with TRBJ2-6; D call uncertain. The V end lost 7 bases, the J end lost 0 bases, and 7 bases lay between the germline ends. The germline V gene has CDR1 LNHNV and CDR2 YYDKDF (reference sequence). This CDR3 has 14 residues. CDR3 bases: TGTGCCACCACCACTCTCTCTGGGGCCAACGTCCTGACTTTC. Its translation: CATTTLSGANVLTF.

The rearrangement links TRBV7-6 to TRBJ2-1; tentatively, D is TRBD1 (5 bases). The V end was cut by 0 bases, the J end by 0 bases, with 6 bases between. The CDR3 runs 15 residues. CDR1 is SGHVS, CDR2 FNYEAQ, per germline. This CDR3 is CASSLAQGSYNEQFF. The CDR3 region has the DNA TGTGCCAGCAGCTTAGCCCAGGGCTCCTACAATGAGCAGTTCTTC.

The gene calls are TRBV28 and TRBJ2-1; TRBD2 matches 8 bases. Germline loops: CDR1 MDHEN, CDR2 SYDVKM. The CDR3 loop spans 14 amino acids. V gave up 10 bases and J gave up 0 bases; unmatched junction bases: 5. This chain's CDR3 is CATYSGSSYNEQFF. CDR3 DNA sequence: TGTGCCACCTACAGCGGGAGCTCCTACAATGAGCAGTTCTTC.

The J gene is TRBJ2-2, the V gene TRBV10-3; 7 bases are shared with TRBD1. The CDR3 is 16 residues long. The V segment lost 3 bases and the J segment 1 base; nucleotides outside the gene matches: 5. From germline, CDR1 is ENHRY and CDR2 SYGVKD. CDR3 sequence reads: CAISETGQENTGELFF. CDR3 DNA sequence: TGTGCCATCAGTGAAACCGGACAGGAGAACACCGGGGAGCTGTTTTTT.

The chain employs TRBV11-3 and TRBJ1-1; tentatively, D is TRBD1 (5 bases). Germline V gene data show CDR1 as SGHNT and CDR2 as YENEEA. Trimming took 5 bases from V and 3 from J, leaving 16 bases between them. The CDR3 covers 15 residues. CDR3 bases: TGTGCCAGCAGCCCAGGAAGGGGCTCGGACACTGAAGCTTTCTTT. Translated, it gives CASSPGRGSDTEAFF.

The gene calls are TRBV7-9 and TRBJ2-1, with a weak D call TRBD2 (5 bases). Per germline, CDR1 SEHNR and CDR2 FQNEAQ (reference sequence). V shed 5 bases and J shed 8 bases, with 22 bases lying between them. The CDR3 has 16 amino acids. The CDR3 reads CASSTAGKSPAYEQFF. CDR3 sequence (DNA): TGTGCCAGCAGCACCGCCGGGAAATCACCGGCCTATGAGCAGTTCTTC. Using reference TRBV7-9 and TRBJ2-1 for the parts outside the CDR3, the full variable domain is DTGVSQNPRHKITKRGQNVTFRCDPISEHNRLYWYRQTLGQGPEFLTYFQNEAQLEKSRLLSDRFSAERPKGSFSTLEIQRTEQGDSAMYLCASSTAGKSPAYEQFFGPGTRLTVL.

The chain recombines TRBV19 with TRBJ1-1, with 9 bases aligning to TRBD1. The CDR3 sequence is 14 residues long. CDR1 is LNHDA, CDR2 SQIVND, per germline (reference sequence). Germline trimming cut 5 bases from V and 3 bases from J; bases unmatched to any gene: 4. The chain's CDR3 is CASSSRQGDTEAFF. The CDR3 DNA follows: TGTGCCAGTAGTTCCCGACAGGGGGACACTGAAGCTTTCTTT.

The chain carries TRBV5-3 and TRBJ1-6; a weak D match, TRBD1 (5 bases). TRBV5-3 is an ORF for which the function is uncertain. CDR3 length equals 17 residues. V lost 4 bases to trimming and J lost 7 bases, with 21 bases between them. CDR3 loop: CARSLFPGGARNSPLHF. CDR3 DNA sequence: TGTGCCAGAAGCCTTTTCCCGGGCGGGGCGCGAAATTCACCCCTCCACTTT.

The V and J genes are TRBV11-2 and TRBJ1-2; the D gene is possibly TRBD1 (5 bases). Germline V lookup: CDR1 SGHAT, CDR2 FQNNGV. V lost 4 bases, J lost 1 base, and 13 bases lay in between. This CDR3 spans 15 amino acids. CDR3 in amino acids: CASSSGGAFNYGYTF. CDR3 sequence (DNA): TGTGCCAGCAGCTCAGGTGGGGCATTTAACTATGGCTACACCTTC.

In its sample, this clone was seen a few times. The rearrangement links TRBV7-9 to TRBJ2-7, with D possibly matching TRBD1 (5 bases). Germline CDR1 reads SEHNR; CDR2 reads FQNEAQ (reference sequence). CDR3 length: 15 residues. V was cut by 3 bases and J by 0 bases, with 12 bases left in between. The chain's CDR3 is CASSLSGISSYEQYF. CDR3 sequence (DNA): TGTGCCAGCAGCTTGTCAGGGATCAGCTCCTACGAGCAGTACTTC.

This rearrangement joins TRBV27 to TRBJ2-1, with TRBD2 matching 16 bases. The CDR3 has 16 amino acids. Germline lookup yields CDR1 MNHEY and CDR2 SMNVEV (reference sequence). J lost 9 bases, V lost 3 bases, and 5 bases had no gene match. CDR3 residues: CASSFPGLAGGLEQFF. The CDR3 coding sequence is TGTGCCAGCAGTTTCCCGGGACTAGCGGGAGGGCTTGAGCAGTTCTTC.

The J gene is TRBJ2-7, the V gene TRBV7-2; D is uncertain. Trimming left V 5 bases short and J 9 bases short, with 11 bases between. Germline CDR1 and CDR2: SGHTA and FQGNSA. The CDR3 runs 11 residues. CDR3: CASSPESVQYF. The CDR3 DNA reads as TGTGCCAGCAGCCCAGAAAGCGTGCAGTACTTC.

This chain joins TRBV5-6 and TRBJ1-5; tentative D call: TRBD1 (6 bases). Trimming shortened V by 0 bases and J by 1 base, and 8 bases separated the two germline ends. CDR1 and CDR2 (germline): SGHDT, YYEEEE. CDR3 length equals 15 residues. The CDR3 DNA follows: TGTGCCAGCAGCTTGGTGGGGGCCAGCAATCAGCCCCAGCATTTT. Protein: CASSLVGASNQPQHF.

The V gene is TRBV21-1, the J gene TRBJ1-5; the table's TRBD1 call for D was not verified on the DNA. TRBV21-1 is assigned pseudogene status. This CDR3 has 16 residues. DNA of the CDR3: TGTGCCAGCAGCATTCGGGACAGGGGGCATGGTCAGCCCCAGCATTTT. This codes for CASSIRDRGHGQPQHF.